This entry lists 9 T cell receptor beta chains sequenced from one sample in a study of cytomegalovirus exposure and HLA in healthy donors. Primers for the PCR totalled 60 Vbeta and 13 Jbeta. Using immunoSEQ multiplex PCR, the repertoire was profiled, and TCRdb retains in-frame clones only, with some absent. The table includes under 150,000 clones, about 80% detected once. Sequencing input: PBMCs. All receptors come from a woman in her 30s in good health and CMV-seropositive.

This sequence joins TRBV7-3 and TRBJ2-7; 9 bases align to TRBD2. Germline V gene lookup returns CDR1 SGHTA and CDR2 FQGTGA. J lost 2 bases, V lost 1 base, and 6 bases had no gene match. The length of the CDR3 is 16 residues. The CDR3 nucleotides read TGTGCCAGCAGCTTAAGCCCCGGGACTAGCACCTACGAGCAGTACTTC. It encodes CASSLSPGTSTYEQYF. The full variable domain, in which reference TRBV7-3 and TRBJ2-7 provide the parts outside the CDR3, is GAGVSQTPSNKVTEKGKYVELRCDPISGHTALYWYRQSLGQGPEFLIYFQGTGAADDSGLPNDRFFAVRPEGSVSTLKIQRTERGDSAVYLCASSLSPGTSTYEQYFGPGTRLTVT.

The chain recombines TRBV5-1 with TRBJ1-1; no firm D call. CDR3 length: 13 amino acids. Trimming left V 0 bases short and J 7 bases short, with 10 bases between. From germline, CDR1 is SGHRS and CDR2 YFSETQ. CDR3 region: CASSLDSSIEAFF. CDR3 sequence (DNA): TGCGCCAGCAGCTTGGACAGCTCTATTGAAGCTTTCTTT.

The chain is built from TRBV2 and TRBJ2-7; 7 bases line up with TRBD1. The CDR3 covers 14 residues. Germline trimming cut 5 bases from V and 3 bases from J; bases unmatched to any gene: 7. Per germline, CDR1 SNHLY and CDR2 FYNNEI. The CDR3 DNA reads TGTGCCAGCAGTCTATGGGACAGCTTCTACGAGCAGTACTTC. This translates into CASSLWDSFYEQYF.

The chain carries TRBV19 and TRBJ1-3; D unresolved. The ends were cut back, 5 bases at V and 0 bases at J, with 17 bases in the middle. The CDR3 loop spans 17 amino acids. Germline values: CDR1 LNHDA, CDR2 SQIVND (reference sequence). CDR3 in DNA: TGTGCCAGTAGTCCCCGACACTTCTCATTCTCTGGAAACACCATATATTTT. Translating gives CASSPRHFSFSGNTIYF.

The V and J genes are TRBV5-1 and TRBJ1-3; D perhaps matches TRBD1 (5 bases). Trimming took 0 bases from V and 5 from J, leaving 15 bases between them. The germline CDR1 and CDR2 sequences are SGHRS and YFSETQ. There are 16 residues in the CDR3. CDR3 sequence (DNA): TGCGCCAGCAGCTTGGACCCGACAGCGAGGCGAAACACCATATATTTT. Protein: CASSLDPTARRNTIYF.

The gene calls are TRBV12-5 and TRBJ1-4; D remains unclear. Germline-derived CDR1 and CDR2 are LGHNT and FRNRAP. V was shortened by 0 bases and J by 12 bases, with 8 bases between the two germline ends. This CDR3 comprises 12 residues. The CDR3 protein is CASGLVRGQLFF. The CDR3 nucleotides are TGTGCTAGTGGTTTGGTACGGGGTCAACTGTTTTTT.

In this sample, this clone turned up a few times. The chain couples TRBV5-1 to TRBJ2-3; TRBD1 is a possible D gene (6 bases). There are 15 residues in the CDR3. Germline-derived CDR1 and CDR2 are SGHRS and YFSETQ. Trimming stripped 3 bases from V and 2 bases from J, with 13 bases between. The CDR3 spells CASSSWDKDTDTQYF. The CDR3 nucleotides are TGCGCCAGCAGCTCTTGGGACAAAGACACAGATACGCAGTATTTT.

This rearrangement joins TRBV11-3 to TRBJ1-1; D uncertain. Germline values: CDR1 SGHNT, CDR2 YENEEA. V lost 3 bases and J lost 1, with 3 bases in between. There are 12 residues in the CDR3. The CDR3, as DNA: TGTGCCAGCAGCTTCGGGAACACTGAAGCTTTCTTT. Translated, it gives CASSFGNTEAFF.

This chain links TRBV5-1 with TRBJ1-1; D is unresolved. This CDR3 is built from 15 residues. Germline CDR1 SGHRS, CDR2 YFSETQ. The V and J ends lost 0 bases and 0 bases respectively, with 9 bases between them. DNA for the CDR3: TGCGCCAGCAGCTTGGCCTCTCTACTGAACACTGAAGCTTTCTTT. Amino acid sequence: CASSLASLLNTEAFF.